The 25 T cell receptor beta chains below all came from one sample that was sequenced in a study of T cells in Graves' hyperthyroidism and ophthalmopathy (dated by TCRdb to between 2019 and 2020). The library came from multiplex PCR. Sequenced on an Illumina HiSeq 2000. The TCR beta CDR3 regions were amplified from the RNA transcripts. For the first round of RT-PCR on the TCR CDR3, the HTBI primer set was used together with the Qiagen OneStep RT-PCR kit. The public reads were quality trimmed at Q25 with fastp and then assembled into clones with MiXCR by TCRdb, keeping productive beta chains. CDR3 protein duplicates are merged, each entry listing the most common genes and DNA. The sample table records under 400,000 distinct CDR3 sequences; 15% to 20% of these occur just once. 15% to 19% of the sample rests with the top ten. Sequences were obtained from blood. All receptors come from a woman aged 40 to 55 with Graves' ophthalmopathy.

This clonotype was counted at least ten times. V is TRBV5-1 and J is TRBJ2-5; D is possibly TRBD1 or TRBD2 (5 bases each). Between the trimmed V and J ends, which lost 5 bases and 4 bases, there was a span of 12 bases. The CDR3 runs to 13 residues. Germline V gives CDR1 SGHRS, CDR2 YFSETQ. The CDR3 here is CASSGGTGETQYF. The CDR3, as DNA: TGCGCCAGCAGTGGGGGTACAGGAGAGACCCAGTACTTC.

Comment on this clonotype: This may arise from a read error, as a much more abundant clone is one base away. The CDR3 loop is CSARQGNYGYTF. In DNA form, the CDR3 reads TGCAGTGCTAGACAGGGAAACTATGGCTACACCTTC. The rearrangement links TRBV20-1 to TRBJ1-2, with a tentative D call TRBD1 (5 bases). V was cut by 2 bases and J by 2 bases, with 6 bases left in between. The CDR3 runs to 12 residues. CDR1 and CDR2 (germline): DFQATT, SNEGSKA (reference sequence).

V and J are TRBV5-1 and TRBJ2-7, with 10 bases that match TRBD1. The CDR3 has 13 amino acids. J lost 6 bases, V lost 4 bases, and 4 bases had no gene match. Germline V gives CDR1 SGHRS, CDR2 YFSETQ. The CDR3 here is CASSGTGASEQYF. CDR3 bases: TGCGCCAGCAGCGGGACAGGGGCCTCCGAGCAGTACTTC.

This clonotype has ten or more counts. The V gene is TRBV11-2, the J gene TRBJ2-6; D gene ambiguous. Germline loops: CDR1 SGHAT, CDR2 FQNNGV. The V end was cut by 2 bases, the J end by 3 bases, with 17 bases between. The CDR3 runs to 18 residues. CDR3: CASSLRSVRFFGANVLTF. The DNA for the CDR3 is TGTGCCAGCAGCTTACGGTCTGTAAGGTTCTTTGGGGCCAACGTCCTGACTTTC.

At least ten counts were recorded for this clonotype. The genes are TRBV7-2 and TRBJ2-5, with D unresolved. Trimming removed 5 bases from V and 3 bases from J, with 19 bases in between. The CDR3 totals 16 residues. Germline values: CDR1 SGHTA, CDR2 FQGNSA. CDR3 region: CASSPTLKQNKETQYF. CDR3 sequence (DNA): TGTGCCAGCAGCCCCACGCTCAAACAAAATAAAGAGACCCAGTACTTC.

This clonotype occurred many times. This chain uses TRBV6-1 with TRBJ1-1; a possible D gene is TRBD1 (5 bases). This CDR3 has 13 amino acids. With 7 bases removed from V and 7 bases from J, the gap between germline ends came to 16 bases. CDR1 is MNHNS, CDR2 SASEGT, per germline. CDR3: CASTPGGGIEAFF. As DNA, the CDR3 is TGTGCCAGCACTCCCGGGGGGGGGATTGAAGCTTTCTTT.

This clonotype was recorded many times. The chain joins TRBV20-1 to TRBJ2-7; 10 nucleotides line up with TRBD2. The CDR3 has 15 residues. Germline CDR1 is DFQATT and CDR2 is SNEGSKA (reference sequence). The V segment lost 4 bases and the J segment 0 bases; nucleotides outside the gene matches: 6. CDR3 in DNA: TGCAGTGCTACCAAACTAGCGGGGATCTCCTACGAGCAGTACTTC. Its translation: CSATKLAGISYEQYF.

The genes are TRBV9 and TRBJ2-7, with unresolved D. This CDR3 comprises 15 residues. The germline V gene encodes CDR1 SGDLS and CDR2 YYNGEE. The V gene lost 0 bases and the J gene lost 3 bases, with 13 bases spanning the gap. The CDR3 loop reads CASSVEFQPIYEQYF. The CDR3 DNA reads as TGTGCCAGCAGCGTAGAATTTCAGCCGATCTACGAGCAGTACTTC.

This clonotype occurred many times. The chain joins TRBV6-5 to TRBJ2-4; perhaps TRBD2 as D (6 bases). The CDR3 runs 13 residues. Between the trimmed V and J ends, which lost 6 bases and 4 bases, there was a span of 10 bases. From germline, CDR1 is MNHEY and CDR2 SVGAGI. CDR3 in amino acids: CASRGEVKNIQYF. The CDR3 DNA reads TGTGCCAGCAGGGGGGAGGTTAAAAACATTCAGTACTTC.

In this sample, this clonotype turned up many times. The chain recombines TRBV6-1 with TRBJ2-7, with 7 bases fitting TRBD2. The CDR3 length is 15 residues. Per the germline V gene, CDR1 is MNHNS and CDR2 is SASEGT. J lost 5 bases, V lost 7 bases, and 14 bases had no gene match. The CDR3 DNA sequence: TGTGCCAGCACCGAACCCACGGGAGGTGTGAACGAGCAGTACTTC. Its protein is CASTEPTGGVNEQYF.

The chain links TRBV2 to TRBJ1-1; D remains unclear. The CDR3 runs to 13 residues. V dropped 9 bases and J dropped 3 bases, with 14 bases sitting between them. Germline CDR1 reads SNHLY; CDR2 reads FYNNEI. CDR3 sequence (DNA): TGTGCCAGTTCAAATCGGTGGGACACTGAAGCTTTCTTT. Its translation is CASSNRWDTEAFF.

This clonotype came up many times. The genes are TRBV4-3 and TRBJ1-3; D gene unclear. Germline values: CDR1 LGHNA, CDR2 YSLEER. The CDR3 runs to 14 residues. The V and J ends lost 0 bases and 7 bases respectively, with 10 bases between them. CDR3 region: CASSQDSGWNTIYF. Here the CDR3 DNA reads TGCGCCAGCAGCCAAGATTCTGGGTGGAACACCATATATTTT.

The chain uses TRBV4-1 and TRBJ1-1; 7 nucleotides align to TRBD1. CDR1 and CDR2 (germline): MGHRA, YSYEKL. This CDR3 has 15 residues. Trimming at V came to 0 bases and at J to 5 bases, leaving 6 bases not matched to a gene. DNA for the CDR3: TGCGCCAGCAGCCAAGAAGATCAGGGGGGGACTGAAGCTTTCTTT. Amino acids: CASSQEDQGGTEAFF.

This clonotype was picked up many times. V gene TRBV11-2 combines with J gene TRBJ1-2, with D tentatively TRBD1 (6 bases). CDR1 is SGHAT and CDR2 is FQNNGV in the germline V gene. V was pared by 1 base and J by 5 bases, with 14 bases between. The CDR3 has 15 amino acids. In DNA form, the CDR3 reads TGTGCCAGCAGCTTAGGGACAGCTTTTCGGTATGGCTACACCTTC. Its protein product is CASSLGTAFRYGYTF.

At least ten counts were recorded for this clonotype. V usage is TRBV14 and J usage is TRBJ1-2; D gene uncertain. The length of the CDR3 is 13 residues. Germline CDR1 SGHDN, CDR2 FVKESK. V was cut by 0 bases and J by 6 bases, with 8 bases left in between. The CDR3 bases are TGTGCCAGCAGCCAAGATGGGGAGAATGGCTACACCTTC. Translating it yields CASSQDGENGYTF.

This clonotype appeared many times. The chain joins TRBV7-8 to TRBJ2-7; unclear D gene. The V and J ends lost 5 bases and 6 bases respectively, with 8 bases between them. The CDR3 is 11 residues long. The germline V gene has CDR1 SGHVS and CDR2 FQNEAQ. CDR3 in amino acids: CASSHGLEQYF. The CDR3 region has the DNA TGTGCCAGCAGCCATGGTCTCGAGCAGTACTTC.

This clonotype showed up just a few times. J is TRBJ2-7 and V is TRBV30, with D perhaps matching TRBD2 (6 bases). The CDR3 consists of 14 residues. With 6 bases removed from V and 7 bases from J, the gap between germline ends came to 22 bases. Germline CDR1 GTSNPN, CDR2 SVGIG (reference sequence). CDR3 nucleotide sequence: TGTGCCTGCTCCCTCTTTGGGACTGGTCTTGAGCAGTACTTC. It codes for CACSLFGTGLEQYF.

This clonotype was counted at least ten times. The chain links TRBV4-3 to TRBJ2-5; D call uncertain. V lost 0 bases and J lost 3, with 8 bases in between. The CDR3 contains 14 residues. Germline V lookup: CDR1 LGHNA, CDR2 YSLEER. In nucleotides, the CDR3 is TGCGCCAGCAGCCAAGATGGCACAGAAGAGACCCAGTACTTC. It codes for CASSQDGTEETQYF.

This clonotype was found many times. This rearrangement joins TRBV28 to TRBJ2-7; TRBD2 agrees at 10 bases. After removal of 5 bases from V and 6 bases from J, the junction contained 7 bases not matched to a gene. Germline CDR1 MDHEN, CDR2 SYDVKM. The CDR3 spans 14 residues. CDR3 in DNA: TGTGCCAGCAGTAAGGCTAGCGGGAGATCCGAGCAGTACTTC. Encoded protein: CASSKASGRSEQYF.

This clonotype showed up many times. This chain links TRBV11-2 with TRBJ2-7; D is ambiguous. Between the trimmed V and J ends, which lost 3 bases and 5 bases, there was a span of 14 bases. CDR1 SGHAT and CDR2 FQNNGV come from the germline V gene. There are 14 residues in the CDR3. CDR3 region: CASSLAFGRDEQYF. As DNA, the CDR3 is TGTGCCAGCAGCTTGGCTTTTGGGCGCGACGAGCAGTACTTC.

This clonotype came up many times. The chain combines TRBV6-1 with TRBJ1-2; D gene ambiguous. The CDR3 extends over 11 amino acids. Trimming removed 6 bases at V and 5 bases at J, with 7 bases between. Germline loops: CDR1 MNHNS, CDR2 SASEGT. The CDR3 reads CASRDGYGYTF. CDR3 bases: TGTGCCAGCAGAGACGGATATGGCTACACCTTC.

Many counts were recorded for this clonotype. This rearrangement joins TRBV6-1 to TRBJ2-7; either TRBD1 or TRBD2 may fit D (5 bases each). Trimming took off 4 bases at V and 3 bases at J, with 10 bases between the two ends. Germline lookup yields CDR1 MNHNS and CDR2 SASEGT. This CDR3 comprises 13 residues. CDR3 amino acids: CASSGRDLYEQYF. The CDR3 region has the DNA TGTGCCAGCAGTGGCCGGGACCTCTACGAGCAGTACTTC.

This clonotype was observed many times. The chain employs TRBV7-8 and TRBJ1-5, with 8 nucleotides matching TRBD1. The CDR3 runs to 17 residues. V was pared by 1 base and J by 0 bases, with 5 bases of the junction left unmatched. The germline V gene has CDR1 SGHVS and CDR2 FQNEAQ. The DNA of the CDR3 is TGTGCCAGCAGCTTAGTGGGACAGGCGATTAGCAATCAGCCCCAGCATTTT. Translation gives CASSLVGQAISNQPQHF.

The sample holds many counts of this clonotype. This chain uses TRBV5-1 with TRBJ2-5; D unresolved. The CDR3 runs 16 residues. Between the trimmed V and J ends, which lost 4 bases and 2 bases, there was a span of 18 bases. Per the germline V gene, CDR1 is SGHRS and CDR2 is YFSETQ. In nucleotides, the CDR3 is TGCGCCAGCAGCCCTGTAGGGCGAATAGGGCAAGAGACCCAGTACTTC. Translated: CASSPVGRIGQETQYF.

This clonotype was observed many times. The chain uses TRBV13 and TRBJ2-5; 7 bases are a match to TRBD1. Trimming cost V 5 bases and J 5 bases; bases outside gene matches: 5. The CDR3 sequence is 13 residues long. Looked up from germline, CDR1 is PRHDT and CDR2 is FYEKMQ (reference sequence). In DNA, the CDR3 is TGTGCCAGCAGCATCACAGGGGATGAGACCCAGTACTTC. Protein product: CASSITGDETQYF.